What follows is one TCR beta chain and its context. The CDR3 extends over 18 amino acids. Germline-derived CDR1 and CDR2 are LGHNA and YNFKEQ. V shed 1 base and J shed 2 bases, with 17 bases lying between them. The record originates from a study of cytomegalovirus exposure and HLA in healthy donors. The PCR was carried out with 60 Vbeta primers and 13 Jbeta primers. Sequencing used immunoSEQ multiplex PCR; TCRdb keeps in-frame clones, though not all of them. Of more than 130,000 clones listed, about 79% are singletons. This clonotype originated in a male donor in good health and CMV-seronegative. What was sequenced was PBMCs. The chain has TRBV4-2 and TRBJ2-2; D perhaps matches TRBD2 (5 bases). The CDR3 sequence is CASSQGSLRGLNTGELFF. Written as DNA, the CDR3 is TGTGCCAGCAGCCAAGGTAGCCTCCGCGGGTTAAACACCGGGGAGCTGTTTTTT.